This T cell receptor (beta chain) was recorded in a study of blood T cell repertoires in COVID-19. Study information: Nucleic acid was either cDNA or gDNA, and it came from T cells, B-cell-depleted T cells, or PBMCs.

Enrolled during active infection, Seattle patients were then followed longitudinally. Germline-derived CDR1 and CDR2 are DFQATT and SNEGSKA (reference sequence). This CDR3 is built from 11 residues. V was cut by 4 bases and J by 7 bases, with 7 bases left in between. Profiled with immunoSEQ multiplex PCR; TCRdb holds only in-frame clones, not every one. The sample holds around 300,000 clones, 88% seen once. The sequence was collected from a woman aged 25 to 39 with COVID-19, enrolled during active disease. What was sequenced was peripheral blood. The chain joins TRBV20-1 to TRBJ1-4, with no clear D. CDR3 in DNA: TGCAGTGCTACCACTCGTGAAAAACTGTTTTTT. Its protein product is CSATTREKLFF.